The 27 T cell receptor beta chains presented below share a single source sample, sequenced in a study of T cells in Graves' hyperthyroidism and ophthalmopathy. Amplification yielded TCR beta CDR3 regions, with RNA transcripts as the source. The HTBI set primed first-round TCR CDR3 RT-PCR. Each CDR3 protein gets one entry after TCRdb re-called the multiplex PCR reads with MiXCR. The table has 150,000 or so distinct CDR3 sequences, approximately 24% seen once. Sequenced sample: blood. The receptors were gathered from a woman in her 50s with Graves' hyperthyroidism that later progressed to Graves' ophthalmopathy.

This clonotype was recorded at least ten times. DNA for the CDR3: TGTGCCAGCAGTACTCAGGATATAAATGAAAAACTGTTTTTT. Protein sequence: CASSTQDINEKLFF. The chain is built from TRBV2 and TRBJ1-4; D not resolved. Germline CDR1 reads SNHLY; CDR2 reads FYNNEI. The CDR3 consists of 14 residues. Trimming stripped 5 bases from V and 5 bases from J, with 12 bases between.

The chain combines TRBV7-9 with TRBJ1-1; tentatively, D is TRBD1 (5 bases). This CDR3 spans 12 amino acids. Germline V CDR1 and CDR2: SEHNR, FQNEAQ (reference sequence). Trimming took off 10 bases at V and 1 base at J, with 10 bases between the two ends. The CDR3 reads CAINGGNTEAFF. As DNA, the CDR3 is TGTGCCATCAACGGGGGGAACACTGAAGCTTTCTTT.

This clonotype showed up just a few times. The chain couples TRBV19 to TRBJ1-2, with TRBD1 identical over 7 bases. V was clipped by 9 bases and J by 4 bases; unmatched bases: 14. This CDR3 is built from 15 residues. Germline V gene sequence: CDR1 LNHDA, CDR2 SQIVND (reference sequence). Here the CDR3 reads CASRGPGQNFYGYTF. The CDR3 DNA reads TGTGCCAGCAGGGGTCCGGGACAGAACTTCTATGGCTACACCTTC.

This clonotype showed up many times. The CDR3 region is CASSSQTSGNTIYF. In DNA, the CDR3 is TGTGCCAGCAGTTCCCAGACCTCTGGAAACACCATATATTTT. V usage is TRBV28 and J usage is TRBJ1-3; D ambiguous. The CDR3 extends over 14 amino acids. The V and J ends lost 4 bases and 0 bases respectively, with 7 bases between them. Germline V CDR1 and CDR2: MDHEN, SYDVKM.

The chain recombines TRBV7-3 with TRBJ1-6, with a weak D call TRBD1 (5 bases). The V and J ends lost 2 bases and 0 bases respectively, with 11 bases between them. This CDR3 is built from 17 residues. CDR1 and CDR2 from the germline V gene are SGHTA and FQGTGA. The CDR3, as DNA: TGTGCCAGCAGCTTAGGTGGGGGGAGCTCCTATAATTCACCCCTCCACTTT. This sequence encodes CASSLGGGSSYNSPLHF.

This clonotype has ten or more counts. The chain recombines TRBV18 with TRBJ1-3; TRBD1 matches at 8 bases. V was pared by 1 base and J by 0 bases, with 2 bases of the junction left unmatched. CDR3 length equals 16 residues. Germline values: CDR1 KGHSH, CDR2 LQKENI. The CDR3 DNA follows: TGTGCCAGCTCACCACGCAGGGGGCTCTCTGGAAACACCATATATTTT. Its translation: CASSPRRGLSGNTIYF.

This clonotype was observed a handful of times. At one boundary the junction diverges from the germline segment, which might be a read error. The V call is TRBV7-3, the J call TRBJ1-1; 8 bases align to TRBD1. CDR1 is SGHTA, CDR2 FQGTGA, per germline. This CDR3 contains 14 residues. CDR3 nucleotides: TGTGCCAGCAGTTTAACAGGGGGAAACACTGAAGCTTTCTTT. Its protein is CASSLTGGNTEAFF.

V usage is TRBV30 and J usage is TRBJ2-4; D might be TRBD1 or TRBD2, each matching 6 bases. Germline CDR1 reads GTSNPN; CDR2 reads SVGIG (reference sequence). The CDR3 runs 12 residues. CDR3 loop: CALEGGKNIQYF. For the CDR3, the DNA is TGTGCACTTGAAGGGGGGAAAAACATTCAGTACTTC.

In this sample, this clonotype is medium-sized. This chain links TRBV3-1 with TRBJ2-7; D may be TRBD1 (5 bases). The CDR3 totals 15 residues. The germline V gene encodes CDR1 LGHDT and CDR2 YNNKEL (reference sequence). V was cut by 2 bases and J by 2 bases, with 13 bases left in between. The CDR3 spells CASSQSWGDPYEQYF. The DNA for the CDR3 is TGTGCCAGCAGCCAATCATGGGGCGATCCCTACGAGCAGTACTTC.

The V and J genes are TRBV20-1 and TRBJ1-5, with D possibly being TRBD1 (6 bases). V gave up 4 bases and J gave up 5 bases, with 18 bases separating them. Germline CDR1 and CDR2: DFQATT and SNEGSKA (reference sequence). The CDR3 is 15 residues long. CDR3 amino acids: CSAIDQAGADQPQHF. The CDR3 nucleotides read TGCAGTGCTATCGACCAAGCAGGGGCGGATCAGCCCCAGCATTTT.

The chain carries TRBV20-1 and TRBJ2-3, with D possibly being TRBD1 or TRBD2 (6 bases each). Trimming removed 6 bases at V and 1 base at J, with 14 bases between. CDR3 length: 14 amino acids. Germline V gene lookup returns CDR1 DFQATT and CDR2 SNEGSKA (reference sequence). CDR3 in DNA: TGCAGTGCCAGGGGACTGGCTGGCACAGATACGCAGTATTTT. Translation gives CSARGLAGTDTQYF.

Concerning this clonotype: This may be a read error, as it is one base from a much larger clone. V is TRBV20-1 and J is TRBJ2-3; 7 bases fit TRBD2. Germline V CDR1 and CDR2: DFQATT, SNEGSKA (reference sequence). This CDR3 has 14 residues. As DNA, the CDR3 is TGCAGTGCCCTCCAGGCAGCGGGAACAGATGCGCAGTATTTT. Its translation: CSALQAAGTDAQYF.

This clonotype was picked up many times. This chain uses TRBV19 with TRBJ1-3; D remains ambiguous. There are 16 residues in the CDR3. V dropped 3 bases and J dropped 0 bases, with 12 bases sitting between them. Germline CDR1 LNHDA, CDR2 SQIVND (reference sequence). The CDR3 coding sequence is TGTGCCAGTAGTATGATCACCCGGATCTCTGGAAACACCATATATTTT. Translation: CASSMITRISGNTIYF.

This clonotype has only a few counts. The chain couples TRBV7-2 to TRBJ2-5; no reliable D call. Germline V gene lookup returns CDR1 SGHTA and CDR2 FQGNSA. The CDR3 length is 12 residues. Trimming left V 5 bases short and J 5 bases short, with 9 bases between. The CDR3 DNA sequence: TGTGCCAGCAGCATGACAACTGAGACCCAGTACTTC. Its translation: CASSMTTETQYF.

The J gene is TRBJ2-3, the V gene TRBV6-9; TRBD2 matches 10 bases. Trimming cost V 4 bases and J 6 bases; bases outside gene matches: 10. Per germline, CDR1 MNHGY and CDR2 SVAAGI. The CDR3 has 16 amino acids. Here the CDR3 DNA reads TGTGCCAGCAGTTCCAGCGGAGCGGGAGGGAGGGATACGCAGTATTTT. Amino acid sequence: CASSSSGAGGRDTQYF.

This clonotype is a singleton in its sample. CDR3 nucleotide sequence: TGTGCCAGCAGTTACTCGACGGGAAACTATGGCTACACCTTC. Its translation: CASSYSTGNYGYTF. This chain links TRBV6-6 with TRBJ1-2; D gene uncertain. Germline V gives CDR1 MNHNY, CDR2 SVGAGI (reference sequence). The CDR3 consists of 14 residues. Trimming took 0 bases from V and 2 from J, leaving 7 bases between them.

The gene calls are TRBV3-1 and TRBJ2-3, with D possibly being TRBD2 (5 bases). From germline, CDR1 is LGHDT and CDR2 YNNKEL (reference sequence). The CDR3 has 15 residues. Trimming took 2 bases from V and 3 from J, leaving 12 bases between them. CDR3 sequence reads: CASSQRVSGTDTQYF. The CDR3 DNA reads TGTGCCAGCAGCCAAAGGGTGTCGGGGACAGATACGCAGTATTTT.

Many counts were recorded for this clonotype. CDR3 in DNA: TGTGCCAGCAGTCCACCCCTTAGGAACGAGCAGTACTTC. Translation: CASSPPLRNEQYF. The rearrangement uses TRBV28 and TRBJ2-7; D is unresolved. The CDR3 is 13 amino acids. Germline CDR1 and CDR2: MDHEN and SYDVKM. The germline V and J ends were trimmed by 5 bases and 5 bases, with 13 bases remaining between them.

This clonotype was counted ten times or more. The chain combines TRBV11-2 with TRBJ2-1, with TRBD2 identical over 12 bases. This CDR3 has 16 residues. V was clipped by 5 bases and J by 6 bases; unmatched bases: 8. Germline assignment: CDR1 SGHAT and CDR2 FQNNGV. The DNA of the CDR3 is TGTGCCAGCAGCAGAACTAGCGGGAGGTCGTTCAATGAGCAGTTCTTC. This encodes CASSRTSGRSFNEQFF.

Only a few counts were recorded for this clonotype. The chain is built from TRBV5-4 and TRBJ1-6; perhaps TRBD1 as D (6 bases). V lost 4 bases, J lost 0 bases, and 8 bases lay in between. Germline values: CDR1 SGHNT, CDR2 YYREEE (reference sequence). This CDR3 is 15 amino acids long. Here the CDR3 DNA reads TGTGCCAGCAGCGAGGACAGCTCCTATAATTCACCCCTCCACTTT. Residues: CASSEDSSYNSPLHF.

At least ten counts were recorded for this clonotype. The chain links TRBV7-3 to TRBJ2-7; D call uncertain. Germline V gene data show CDR1 as SGHTA and CDR2 as FQGTGA. V lost 1 base and J 5 bases, leaving 9 bases between the germline ends. The CDR3 is made up of 13 amino acids. The CDR3 DNA reads TGTGCCAGCAGCTTAAGTACCGATCACGAGCAGTACTTC. Protein product: CASSLSTDHEQYF.

With respect to this clonotype: The missing conserved phenylalanine or tryptophan at the end of this CDR3 makes a read error likely. The J gene is TRBJ1-1, the V gene TRBV20-1; 9 nucleotides agree with TRBD1. Trimming at V came to 0 bases and at J to 1 base, leaving 6 bases not matched to a gene. This CDR3 region has 16 residues. The germline V gene has CDR1 DFQATT and CDR2 SNEGSKA (reference sequence). CDR3 region: CSARDNRGLQNTEAFS. CDR3 nucleotides: TGCAGTGCTAGAGATAACAGGGGGCTACAGAACACTGAAGCTTTCTCT.

This clonotype was detected only a few times. The genes are TRBV28 and TRBJ2-5, with 7 nucleotides matching TRBD2. The CDR3 contains 14 residues. In germline, CDR1 is MDHEN, CDR2 SYDVKM. The ends lost 5 bases at V and 3 bases at J; junction bases unmatched: 6. The CDR3 region is CASSKKSGKETQYF. In DNA form, the CDR3 reads TGTGCCAGCAGTAAGAAGAGCGGGAAAGAGACCCAGTACTTC. Combining the CDR3 with reference TRBV28 and TRBJ2-5 gives the whole variable domain DVKVTQSSRYLVKRTGEKVFLECVQDMDHENMFWYRQDPGLGLRLIYFSYDVKMKEKGDIPEGYSVSREKKERFSLILESASTNQTSMYLCASSKKSGKETQYFGPGTRLLVL.

The CDR3 region has the DNA TGTGCCAGTAAGGGGGCGAGGCAGCCCCAGCATTTT. Translated: CASKGARQPQHF. V and J are TRBV15 and TRBJ1-5; TRBD1 agrees at 7 bases. CDR3 length equals 12 residues. Germline-derived CDR1 and CDR2 are LNHNV and YYDKDF (reference sequence). Losses at the gene ends were 10 bases for V and 7 bases for J; bases not matched to a gene: 7.

The chain is built from TRBV13 and TRBJ1-6; D ambiguous. The length of the CDR3 is 15 residues. Germline lookup yields CDR1 PRHDT and CDR2 FYEKMQ (reference sequence). With 3 bases removed from V and 0 bases from J, the gap between germline ends came to 6 bases. This chain's CDR3 is CASSFGVSYNSPLHF. CDR3 sequence (DNA): TGTGCCAGCAGCTTTGGAGTCTCCTATAATTCACCCCTCCACTTT.

V gene TRBV12-3 or TRBV12-4 combines with J gene TRBJ2-5; D gene unclear. V lost 6 bases, J lost 0 bases, and 14 bases lay in between. CDR3 length equals 15 residues. The CDR3 loop reads CASSSKSWYQETQYF. DNA for the CDR3: TGTGCCAGCAGCTCCAAATCTTGGTACCAAGAGACCCAGTACTTC.

This clonotype has only a few counts. This chain joins TRBV29-1 and TRBJ2-6; weak D call: TRBD2 (5 bases). The CDR3 is made up of 16 amino acids. Germline CDR1 reads SQVTM; CDR2 reads ANQGSEA. V dropped 4 bases and J dropped 0 bases, with 13 bases sitting between them. The CDR3 is CSVVGSASSGANVLTF. The CDR3 coding sequence is TGCAGCGTTGTAGGTAGCGCCAGCTCTGGGGCCAACGTCCTGACTTTC.